This T cell receptor (beta chain) came from a study of T cell responses to AZD1222 COVID-19 vaccine. Turning to the study itself: Pooled in the analysis were second doses at about 4 or about 12 weeks.

CDR3 length: 16 amino acids. Germline V lookup: CDR1 MDHEN, CDR2 SYDVKM. The V end was cut by 3 bases, the J end by 3 bases, with 15 bases between. Profiling relied on immunoSEQ multiplex PCR, and the TCRdb table lists in-frame clones only, not all of them. Seen here are roughly 81,000 clones, 75% to 90% observed once, and the top ten hold less than 20%. The sample holds one count of this clone. Its target is not known. Study-level findings and limits: Females outnumbered males among donors, who were mostly white British; clonal diversity was possibly underestimated.

The starting material was peripheral blood, obtained on day 0 of AZD1222 vaccination. The chain has TRBV28 and TRBJ2-1, with D tentatively TRBD2 (5 bases). The TCR sequence derives from an adult in good health. The CDR3 sequence is CASSFEGKGVYNEQFF. Here the CDR3 DNA reads TGTGCCAGCAGTTTCGAAGGAAAGGGAGTCTACAATGAGCAGTTCTTC.